One and the same sample provided the 11 T cell receptor beta chains below, sequenced in a study of T-cell reconstitution after alpha-beta-depleted transplantation in children. The TCRbeta library incorporated unique molecular identifiers. TCRdb re-derived calls from the PCR reads in MiXCR, one entry per CDR3 protein. This sample has about 540,000 distinct CDR3 sequences, with around 18% found just once. Sequences were derived from PBMCs from the stem cell graft donor, sampled from the stem cell graft. The receptor set was obtained from a human donor who donated a stem cell graft to a child with acute lymphoblastic leukemia.

This clonotype was seen a single time. One junction end disagrees with the germline gene, perhaps due to a read error. The chain combines TRBV5-1 with TRBJ2-1; D is perhaps TRBD1 or TRBD2 (5 bases each). The CDR3 runs to 15 residues. CDR1 is SGHRS and CDR2 is YFSETQ in the germline V gene. CDR3 in DNA: TGCGCCATCAGCTTGGGGCTAGCTGACTACAATGAGCAGTTCTTC. Translated: CAISLGLADYNEQFF.

Here the CDR3 reads CASSLASRASTYEQYF. CDR3 coding DNA: TGTGCCAGCAGCTTAGCCTCCAGGGCCAGTACCTACGAGCAGTACTTC. The chain recombines TRBV7-8 with TRBJ2-7, with D possibly matching TRBD1 (5 bases). Trimming stripped 0 bases from V and 2 bases from J, with 14 bases between. The CDR3 totals 16 residues. From germline, CDR1 is SGHVS and CDR2 FQNEAQ.

In this sample, this clonotype turned up a few times. This chain links TRBV4-1 with TRBJ2-1, with TRBD2 matching over 9 bases. Unmatched junction bases numbered 10, after V lost 0 bases and J lost 1 base. Germline V gene lookup returns CDR1 MGHRA and CDR2 YSYEKL. CDR3 length: 19 amino acids. The CDR3 DNA sequence: TGCGCCAGCAGCCAAGAAGGGGCGAGCGGGAGGTATTCCTACAATGAGCAGTTCTTC. It yields the protein CASSQEGASGRYSYNEQFF.

The rearrangement joins TRBV6-5 to TRBJ1-1, with a possible D match to TRBD1 (5 bases). V lost 0 bases, J lost 0 bases, and 8 bases lay in between. Germline V lookup: CDR1 MNHEY, CDR2 SVGAGI. The CDR3 is 15 residues long. For the CDR3, the DNA is TGTGCCAGCAGTTACTCGAGGGGTATGAACACTGAAGCTTTCTTT. Translation: CASSYSRGMNTEAFF.

This clonotype has more than one count but fewer than ten. The chain carries TRBV4-1 and TRBJ2-1; 7 bases are a match to TRBD2. Germline V gene sequence: CDR1 MGHRA, CDR2 YSYEKL. The CDR3 runs to 18 residues. V lost 4 bases, J lost 7 bases, and 19 bases stayed unmatched. The CDR3 DNA is TGCGCCAGCAGCCCCCGGGGGGTGGGAGGGCCCTCATGGAATGAGCAGTTCTTC. Encoded protein: CASSPRGVGGPSWNEQFF.

This chain joins TRBV25-1 and TRBJ2-7; D is uncertain. This CDR3 contains 16 residues. Germline V lookup: CDR1 MGHDK, CDR2 SYGVNS. Trimming took 9 bases from V and 5 from J, leaving 26 bases between them. The CDR3 DNA sequence: TGTGCCAGGGGCCCCGGGCGGACCGGGTGGGCCCACGAGCAGTACTTC. Amino acids: CARGPGRTGWAHEQYF.

The table lists this clonotype with a few counts. The chain carries TRBV6-4 and TRBJ2-3; 16 bases are shared with TRBD2. CDR3 length equals 19 residues. Germline CDR1 and CDR2: MRHNA and SNTAGT. Trimming cost V 6 bases and J 4 bases; bases outside gene matches: 13. DNA of the CDR3: TGTGCCAGCAGGACATCCCCGGGACTAGCGGGAGGGCTGTCAGATACGCAGTATTTT. Translated: CASRTSPGLAGGLSDTQYF.

The J gene is TRBJ1-1, the V gene TRBV11-2; no definite D call. The CDR3 runs to 15 residues. Germline V gives CDR1 SGHAT, CDR2 FQNNGV. V was clipped by 4 bases and J by 0 bases, with 12 bases between them. This CDR3 is CASSSYRRLNTEAFF. In nucleotides, the CDR3 is TGTGCCAGCAGCTCGTATAGGCGACTGAACACTGAAGCTTTCTTT.

V gene TRBV12-3 or TRBV12-4 combines with J gene TRBJ1-2; possible D gene TRBD1, 5 bases. The CDR3 consists of 15 residues. V gave up 6 bases and J gave up 5 bases, with 19 bases separating them. CDR3 sequence: CASSKRQGIGYGYTF. The CDR3 bases are TGTGCCAGCAGCAAGAGGCAGGGAATAGGTTATGGCTACACCTTC.

Written as DNA, the CDR3 is TGTGCCAGCAGTCCCCGTGGTCGCGGTAGCACAGATACGCAGTATTTT. This codes for CASSPRGRGSTDTQYF. The V call is TRBV12-3 or TRBV12-4, the J call TRBJ2-3; D not resolved. V was trimmed by 5 bases and J by 0 bases, leaving 15 bases between them. This CDR3 is 16 amino acids long.

This clonotype was recorded many times. This sequence joins TRBV6-1 and TRBJ2-3; D gene unclear. Germline V lookup: CDR1 MNHNS, CDR2 SASEGT. V shed 5 bases and J shed 6 bases, with 15 bases lying between them. The CDR3 runs 14 residues. CDR3 DNA sequence: TGTGCCAGCAGTCCTTTGACCCAGTCGGATACGCAGTATTTT. It yields the protein CASSPLTQSDTQYF.